Sequencing of this T cell receptor (beta chain) was carried out in a study of cytomegalovirus exposure and HLA in healthy donors. Study overall: A previous analysis identified 90 million to 140 million unique TCR beta sequences derived from about 180 million T cells. General observations from the study: The authors judged a highly shared variant cluster likely a sequencing artifact. An analysis was carried out at a later point. It showed that HLA-associated TCR beta chains were more clonally expanded than equally common non-associated chains.

Use of 60 Vbeta and 13 Jbeta primers characterized the PCR. Clones were sequenced by immunoSEQ multiplex PCR, and TCRdb holds only the in-frame ones, with some missing. The data contain approximately 110,000 clones, nearly 15% of them singletons. Per the germline V gene, CDR1 is SGHVS and CDR2 is FNYEAQ. The CDR3 spans 16 residues. Trimming took 3 bases from V and 2 from J; bases not matched to a gene: 3. This clone has only a few counts. Antigen unknown. The sample holds other DNA sequences that translate to the same CDR3. Sequencing used PBMCs. The chain couples TRBV7-6 to TRBJ2-2, with 10 bases that match TRBD2. The sequence was obtained from a female donor in good health and CMV-seronegative. The CDR3 loop is CASSFLAGENTGELFF. The CDR3 nucleotides read TGTGCCAGCAGCTTCCTAGCGGGGGAAAACACCGGGGAGCTGTTTTTT.